This paragraph covers one T cell receptor (beta chain) sequence. TCRdb's table, derived via immunoSEQ multiplex PCR, lists solely in-frame clones and lacks some. The sample records 65,000 to 85,000 clones, about 94% being singletons. V gave up 0 bases and J gave up 0 bases, with 12 bases separating them. The CDR3 totals 16 residues. Germline assignment: CDR1 MGHRA and CDR2 YSYEKL. The data derive from a study of OX40 agonist ivuxolimab in advanced cancers. Study at large: Prior therapy, whether anti-PD-1, anti-PD-L1 or anti-CTLA-4, was allowed, and about 40% had some.

The clonotype was recovered from an adult with an advanced solid tumor such as melanoma, head and neck, liver or kidney cancer. This specimen was CD4+ or CD8+ T cells sorted from blood, taken in a trial of the OX40 agonist ivuxolimab. The rearrangement links TRBV4-1 to TRBJ2-7; maybe TRBD2 (5 bases). Here the CDR3 reads CASSQDDRGSSYEQYF. Here the CDR3 DNA reads TGCGCCAGCAGCCAAGACGACCGGGGTTCCTCCTACGAGCAGTACTTC.